This is a list of T cell receptor beta chains from one sample in a study of immune cell composition in non-small cell lung cancer. The method was immunoSEQ multiplex PCR; TCRdb's version includes in-frame clones alone and lacks a portion of them. The table includes about 2,500 clones, around 84% detected once. Sequencing was performed on non-adjacent lung tissue. The receptor set was obtained from a human donor with non-small cell lung cancer. The CDR3 runs from the conserved cysteine through the conserved F or W. D genes are given only for firm matches. Only part of the rows carry a size: once, few, many, or a class if the clone is expanded.

clone size | D gene | J gene | V gene | CDR3 DNA | CDR3 protein
NA | NA | TRBJ1-3 | TRBV2 | TGTGCCAGCAGTGAAGTCAGGTCTGGAAACACCATATATTTT | CASSEVRSGNTIYF
NA | TRBD2 | TRBJ2-7 | TRBV2 | TGTGCCAGCACCCCGGAACTAGCGGGGTCCTACGAGCAGTACTTC | CASTPELAGSYEQYF
NA | TRBD2 | TRBJ2-1 | TRBV6-5 | TGTGCCAGCAGTTACGGGCGGGAGGTTACCTATGAGCAGTTCTTC | CASSYGREVTYEQFF
once | TRBD2 | TRBJ2-7 | TRBV15 | TGTGCCACCAGCACCGGGACTAACTACGAGCAGTACTTC | CATSTGTNYEQYF
NA | NA | TRBJ1-2 | TRBV19 | TGTGCCAGTCATGGGGGCCGGCAGGGCTATGGCTACACCTTC | CASHGGRQGYGYTF
NA | TRBD1 | TRBJ1-2 | TRBV30 | TGTGCCTGGACCAGTCAGGGGGCGCAGATCTATGGCTACACCTTC | CAWTSQGAQIYGYTF
NA | NA | TRBJ2-7 | TRBV5-1 | TGCGCCAGCAGCTCAGCGGGCTCCTACGAGCAGTACTTC | CASSSAGSYEQYF
NA | NA | TRBJ2-2 | TRBV4-1 | TGCGCCAGCAGCCCACTCCGCGGGGAGCTGTTTTTT | CASSPLRGELFF
few | NA | TRBJ2-3 | TRBV5-1 | TGCGCCAGCAGCTTGTCTCTCTGGGGCACGACAGATACGCAGTATTGGGGCACAGATACGCAGTATTTT | CASSLSLWGTTDTQYWGTDTQYF
NA | TRBD1 | TRBJ1-2 | TRBV28 | TGTGCCAGCAGTTTCAAGACAGGGAGGTATGGCTACACCTTC | CASSFKTGRYGYTF
NA | TRBD1 | TRBJ1-2 | TRBV6-9 | TGTGCCAGCAGATATCCGGGACAGGGGTATGGCTACACCTTC | CASRYPGQGYGYTF
NA | NA | TRBJ1-5 | TRBV15 | TGTGCCACCAGCAGAGACATCTATAGCAATCAGCCCCAGCATTTT | CATSRDIYSNQPQHF
NA | NA | TRBJ1-1 | TRBV27 | TGTGCCAGCAGTTTATCGATGGCAAACACTGAAGCTTTCTTT | CASSLSMANTEAFF
NA | NA | TRBJ2-1 | TRBV5-4 | TGTGCCAGCAGCTCTGTTGCCAGGGAGCAGTTCTTC | CASSSVAREQFF
NA | TRBD2 | TRBJ2-5 | TRBV7-8 | TGTGCCAGCAGCGTGACTAGCGGGAGGGCCAGCAGGGAGACCCAGTACTTC | CASSVTSGRASRETQYF
NA | TRBD1 | TRBJ2-6 | TRBV10-3 | TGTGCCATCAGTGCGGGACAGCTAACCTCTGGGGCCAACGTCCTGACTTTC | CAISAGQLTSGANVLTF
few | NA | TRBJ1-4 | TRBV18 | TGTGCCAGCTCACCAGTCGCAACTAATGAAAAACTGTTTTTT | CASSPVATNEKLFF